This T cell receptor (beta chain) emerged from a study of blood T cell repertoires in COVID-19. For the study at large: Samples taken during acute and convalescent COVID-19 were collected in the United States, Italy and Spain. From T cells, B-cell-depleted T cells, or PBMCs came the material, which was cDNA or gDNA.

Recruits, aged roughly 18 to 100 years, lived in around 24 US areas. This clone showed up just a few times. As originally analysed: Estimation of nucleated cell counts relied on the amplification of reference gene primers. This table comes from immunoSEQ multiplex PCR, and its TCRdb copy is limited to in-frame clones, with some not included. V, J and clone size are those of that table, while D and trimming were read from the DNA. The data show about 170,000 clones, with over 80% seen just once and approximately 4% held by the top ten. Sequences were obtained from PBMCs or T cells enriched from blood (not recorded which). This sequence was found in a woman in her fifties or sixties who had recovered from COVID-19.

The DNA for the CDR3 is TGCAGCGTCATACAGGGCATGAGCACTGAAGCTTTCTTT. This codes for CSVIQGMSTEAFF. The chain links TRBV29-1 to TRBJ1-1; D might be TRBD1 (6 bases). The V gene's germline CDR1 is SQVTM and CDR2 ANQGSEA. Trimming took off 6 bases at V and 4 bases at J, with 15 bases between the two ends. CDR3 length: 13 amino acids.